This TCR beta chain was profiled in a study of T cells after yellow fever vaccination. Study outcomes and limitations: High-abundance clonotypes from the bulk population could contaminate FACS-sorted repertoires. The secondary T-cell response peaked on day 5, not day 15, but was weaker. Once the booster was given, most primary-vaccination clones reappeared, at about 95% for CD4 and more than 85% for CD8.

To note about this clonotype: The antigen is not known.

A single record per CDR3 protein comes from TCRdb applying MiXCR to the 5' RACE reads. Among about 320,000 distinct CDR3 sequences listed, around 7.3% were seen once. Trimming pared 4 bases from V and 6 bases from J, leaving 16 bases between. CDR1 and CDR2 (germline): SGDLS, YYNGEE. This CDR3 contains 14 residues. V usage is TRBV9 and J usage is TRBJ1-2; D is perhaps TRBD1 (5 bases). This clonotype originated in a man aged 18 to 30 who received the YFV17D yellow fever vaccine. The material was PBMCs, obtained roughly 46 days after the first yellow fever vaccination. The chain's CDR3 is CASSTGRGQNGYTF. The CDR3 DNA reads TGTGCCAGCAGCACCGGGAGGGGCCAGAATGGCTACACCTTC.